This TCR beta chain originates from a study of T cells after posttransplantation cyclophosphamide. The table lists this clone with many counts. Its antigen is unidentified. This related bone marrow graft donor gave peripheral blood on the day of marrow donation. Assay used: immunoSEQ multiplex PCR; TCRdb lists only in-frame clones, some missing. There are roughly 35,000 clones in the sample, none observed a single time. The CDR3 length is 15 residues. V shed 4 bases and J shed 5 bases, with 15 bases lying between them. Germline CDR1 and CDR2: SGHNT and YYREEE (reference sequence). Points from the study as a whole: Blood and skin or GI T cell repertoires showed limited TRB overlap. TRB clonality was highly associated with recipient CMV seropositivity and reactivation. Later blood repertoires were often dominated by clones from the donor CD8+ memory compartment.

The V and J genes are TRBV5-4 and TRBJ1-4, with D maybe TRBD1 (6 bases). The sequence came from a woman aged 50 to 65 in good health and a related stem cell transplant donor. The sequenced sample consisted of PBMCs. CDR3 DNA: TGTGCCAGCAGCCCGGACAGTCGGGCGAATGAAAAACTGTTTTTT. Encoded protein: CASSPDSRANEKLFF.